The TCR beta chain under discussion was sequenced for a study of blood T cells in healthy people across ages. Then a second PCR, running roughly 7 to 11 cycles, was carried out with a sample-barcoded 5' primer and a J-beta primer mix. Each cDNA molecule was tagged by a template-switch adaptor with 12 random nucleotides. Each CDR3 protein is one row after TCRdb ran MiXCR on the 5' RACE reads. The sample contains about a million distinct CDR3 sequences, 35% to 40% of which appear only once. Each individual donor underwent a draw of roughly 10 milliliters of peripheral blood. Sequenced input: blood. This TCR was sampled from a man aged 18 to 29 in good health.

In nucleotides, the CDR3 is TGTGCCTTTTATTCAGGGACTAGCGGGGGGCTACGCTACAATGAGCAGTTCTTC. Translated, it gives CAFYSGTSGGLRYNEQFF. The chain has TRBV5-6 and TRBJ2-1, with TRBD2 matching 15 bases. V dropped 10 bases and J dropped 3; count of bases not matched to a gene: 14. Germline CDR1 SGHDT, CDR2 YYEEEE. The CDR3 is made up of 18 amino acids.